What follows are 22 T cell receptor beta chains derived from one specimen sequenced in a study of blood T cell repertoires in COVID-19. Only in-frame clones appear in the TCRdb table, and some are missing; sequencing was by immunoSEQ multiplex PCR. The sample yields 250,000 or so clones, 80% to 95% seen once. Sequencing was performed on peripheral blood. Every receptor here comes from a man younger than 45 with COVID-19, enrolled during active disease.

V and J are TRBV7-3 and TRBJ2-1; 10 bases are a match to TRBD2. V shed 5 bases and J 8 bases; nucleotides not matched to a gene: 9. Germline V lookup: CDR1 SGHTA, CDR2 FQGTGA. CDR3 size: 15 residues. This chain's CDR3 is CASSHLAGGIDEQFF. The CDR3 nucleotides are TGTGCCAGCAGCCACTTAGCGGGGGGCATTGATGAGCAGTTCTTC.

The rearrangement joins TRBV7-9 to TRBJ2-1; 11 bases agree with TRBD2. V lost 5 bases, J lost 5 bases, and 8 bases stayed unmatched. The CDR3 length is 16 residues. The germline V gene has CDR1 SEHNR and CDR2 FQNEAQ (reference sequence). This CDR3 reads CASSRSGGVHNNEQFF. CDR3 in DNA: TGTGCCAGCAGCCGTAGCGGGGGGGTGCATAACAATGAGCAGTTCTTC. The whole variable domain, remainder taken from reference TRBV7-9 and TRBJ2-1, is DTGVSQNPRHKITKRGQNVTFRCDPISEHNRLYWYRQTLGQGPEFLTYFQNEAQLEKSRLLSDRFSAERPKGSFSTLEIQRTEQGDSAMYLCASSRSGGVHNNEQFFGPGTRLTVL.

The V call is TRBV7-9, the J call TRBJ1-2; tentative D call: TRBD1 (5 bases). Germline V gives CDR1 SEHNR, CDR2 FQNEAQ (reference sequence). The CDR3 runs to 13 residues. Trimming removed 5 bases from V and 8 bases from J, with 15 bases in between. The CDR3 region has the DNA TGTGCCAGCAGCCTTGGGAATCAGGGCGGCTACACCTTC. As protein: CASSLGNQGGYTF.

The CDR3 protein is CASSQRPNRGETQYF. As DNA, the CDR3 is TGTGCCAGCAGCCAAAGGCCAAATCGGGGAGAGACCCAGTACTTC. The J gene is TRBJ2-5, the V gene TRBV3-1 (or the pseudogene TRBV3-2); a weak D match, TRBD2 (5 bases). This CDR3 has 15 amino acids. The germline V gene has CDR1 LGHDT and CDR2 YNNKEL (reference sequence). V was cut by 2 bases and J by 4 bases, with 14 bases left in between.

The chain links TRBV5-4 to TRBJ2-2; no definite D call. The CDR3 runs to 14 residues. With 1 base removed from V and 3 bases from J, the gap between germline ends came to 7 bases. Per germline, CDR1 SGHNT and CDR2 YYREEE (reference sequence). The CDR3 DNA follows: TGTGCCAGCAGCTTGACCCGGGACACCGGGGAGCTGTTTTTT. It translates to CASSLTRDTGELFF.

The J gene is TRBJ2-5, the V gene TRBV4-1, with D tentatively TRBD2 (5 bases). The CDR3 runs 15 residues. Germline CDR1 MGHRA, CDR2 YSYEKL. V lost 0 bases and J 2 bases, leaving 10 bases between the germline ends. DNA for the CDR3: TGCGCCAGCAGCCAAGAGGTAGCGACGCAAGAGACCCAGTACTTC. Translated: CASSQEVATQETQYF.

J is TRBJ2-5 and V is TRBV6-5; 10 nucleotides line up with TRBD2. This CDR3 contains 14 residues. V was pared by 5 bases and J by 3 bases, with 3 bases of the junction left unmatched. CDR1 and CDR2 from the germline V gene are MNHEY and SVGAGI. In DNA, the CDR3 is TGTGCCAGCAGTCACACTAGCGGGGAAGAGACCCAGTACTTC. Translated: CASSHTSGEETQYF.

This chain connects TRBV6-6 to TRBJ1-5, with 11 bases lining up with TRBD1. V was clipped by 5 bases and J by 7 bases; unmatched bases: 16. This CDR3 contains 18 residues. CDR1 and CDR2 from the germline V gene are MNHNY and SVGAGI (reference sequence). CDR3 region: CASSPIPGTGGIRQPQHF. The CDR3 nucleotides read TGTGCCAGCAGTCCAATACCAGGGACAGGGGGGATTAGGCAGCCCCAGCATTTT.

This clone came up once. The chain carries TRBV29-1 and TRBJ2-7; 10 bases match TRBD1. Germline V gives CDR1 SQVTM, CDR2 ANQGSEA. J was trimmed by 5 bases and V by 1 base; bases with no gene match: 8. CDR3 length equals 15 residues. DNA for the CDR3: TGCAGCGTTGAAGGAATAGGGACAGGGGAACACGAGCAGTACTTC. It yields the protein CSVEGIGTGEHEQYF.

This clone has only one observation. This chain joins TRBV6-1 and TRBJ2-2, with D possibly being TRBD1 (5 bases). The CDR3 is 13 residues long. The germline V and J ends were trimmed by 3 bases and 4 bases, with 6 bases remaining between them. In germline, CDR1 is MNHNS, CDR2 SASEGT. For the CDR3, the DNA is TGTGCCAGCAGTGAGACAGCCACCGGGGAGCTGTTTTTT. This translates into CASSETATGELFF.

V usage is TRBV25-1 and J usage is TRBJ2-5; D is perhaps TRBD1 (5 bases). The germline V gene encodes CDR1 MGHDK and CDR2 SYGVNS. V shed 8 bases and J shed 2 bases, with 12 bases lying between them. This CDR3 is built from 13 residues. The CDR3 protein is CASARDRQETQYF. CDR3 sequence (DNA): TGTGCCAGCGCCCGAGACAGACAAGAGACCCAGTACTTC.

The chain combines TRBV6-5 with TRBJ1-4; the D gene is possibly TRBD1 (6 bases). Deletions cut 6 bases from V and 6 bases from J, with 17 bases between. CDR1 and CDR2 (germline): MNHEY, SVGAGI. The CDR3 spans 15 residues. The CDR3 here is CASRDRGGLDEKLFF. CDR3 nucleotides: TGTGCCAGCAGAGATCGGGGGGGCCTGGATGAAAAACTGTTTTTT.

The CDR3 coding sequence is TGTGCCAGTAGCCCCGGACAGGGCCCTGGAAACACCATATATTTT. Translated: CASSPGQGPGNTIYF. The rearrangement links TRBV19 to TRBJ1-3, with 8 bases matching TRBD1. The junction had 6 bases not matched to a gene; V was cut back by 6 bases and J by 2 bases. Germline V CDR1 and CDR2: LNHDA, SQIVND (reference sequence). The CDR3 spans 15 residues.

The chain is built from TRBV6-1 and TRBJ2-2; 9 nucleotides align to TRBD1. V shed 4 bases, J shed 6 bases, and the junction held 9 bases outside the gene matches. This CDR3 is built from 16 residues. CDR1 is MNHNS and CDR2 is SASEGT in the germline V gene. CDR3 sequence reads: CASSGTGGAEPGELFF. CDR3 in DNA: TGTGCCAGCAGTGGAACAGGGGGCGCGGAGCCCGGGGAGCTGTTTTTT.

CDR3 residues: CASSLRSQGQTEAFF. CDR3 bases: TGTGCCAGCAGTTTACGGAGCCAGGGGCAAACTGAAGCTTTCTTT. The V and J genes are TRBV27 and TRBJ1-1; D perhaps matches TRBD1 (6 bases). Germline V lookup: CDR1 MNHEY, CDR2 SMNVEV (reference sequence). V was clipped by 2 bases and J by 5 bases, with 15 bases between them. CDR3 size: 15 residues.

V is TRBV20-1 and J is TRBJ1-2; TRBD1 is a possible D gene (6 bases). Trimming pared 5 bases from V and 8 bases from J, leaving 12 bases between. The CDR3 length is 11 residues. Germline CDR1 reads DFQATT; CDR2 reads SNEGSKA (reference sequence). CDR3 DNA sequence: TGCAGTGCTTACACAGGGTACGGCTACACCTTC. Amino acid sequence: CSAYTGYGYTF.

This clone showed up just once. The V gene is TRBV5-4, the J gene TRBJ2-1; D is perhaps TRBD1 (5 bases). Trimming removed 4 bases from V and 2 bases from J, with 16 bases in between. CDR1 and CDR2 from the germline V gene are SGHNT and YYREEE (reference sequence). The CDR3 extends over 16 amino acids. The DNA for the CDR3 is TGTGCCAGCAGCCCGAGAATACAGGTCACCTACAATGAGCAGTTCTTC. Translating it yields CASSPRIQVTYNEQFF.

The chain employs TRBV5-1 and TRBJ1-5; no clear D gene. This CDR3 spans 13 amino acids. The germline gives CDR1 SGHRS, CDR2 YFSETQ. Trimming cost V 4 bases and J 1 base, with 6 bases left between them. For the CDR3, the DNA is TGCGCCAGCAGCCTGTTGAGCAATCAGCCCCAGCATTTT. It codes for CASSLLSNQPQHF.

V and J are TRBV5-1 and TRBJ2-1; TRBD1 aligns across 8 bases. The germline gives CDR1 SGHRS, CDR2 YFSETQ. The CDR3 loop spans 15 amino acids. V lost 3 bases and J lost 1; bases outside the gene matches: 3. CDR3 DNA sequence: TGCGCCAGCAGCTCGACAGGGGCTTCCTACAATGAGCAGTTCTTC. Protein product: CASSSTGASYNEQFF.

The rearrangement links TRBV29-1 to TRBJ2-5; TRBD1 agrees at 8 bases. The CDR3 is 14 residues long. Germline V CDR1 and CDR2: SQVTM, ANQGSEA. Trimming cost V 4 bases and J 4 bases; bases outside gene matches: 8. The CDR3 is CSVGDRMVRETQYF. In DNA, the CDR3 is TGCAGCGTTGGGGACAGGATGGTTAGAGAGACCCAGTACTTC.

The J gene is TRBJ2-3, the V gene TRBV6-2 or TRBV6-3; D remains ambiguous. The ends were cut back, 2 bases at V and 6 bases at J, with 6 bases in the middle. CDR3 size: 12 residues. Looked up from germline, CDR1 is MNHEY and CDR2 is SVGEGT. The CDR3 loop reads CASSYPSDTQYF. The CDR3 nucleotides are TGTGCCAGCAGTTACCCGAGTGATACGCAGTATTTT.

The V and J genes are TRBV7-3 and TRBJ2-3; 7 bases are a match to TRBD2. J was trimmed by 1 base and V by 5 bases; bases with no gene match: 12. Germline V lookup: CDR1 SGHTA, CDR2 FQGTGA. The CDR3 covers 17 residues. This chain's CDR3 is CASSPHMGGSGTDTQYF. For the CDR3, the DNA is TGTGCCAGCAGCCCCCACATGGGAGGGTCCGGCACAGATACGCAGTATTTT.